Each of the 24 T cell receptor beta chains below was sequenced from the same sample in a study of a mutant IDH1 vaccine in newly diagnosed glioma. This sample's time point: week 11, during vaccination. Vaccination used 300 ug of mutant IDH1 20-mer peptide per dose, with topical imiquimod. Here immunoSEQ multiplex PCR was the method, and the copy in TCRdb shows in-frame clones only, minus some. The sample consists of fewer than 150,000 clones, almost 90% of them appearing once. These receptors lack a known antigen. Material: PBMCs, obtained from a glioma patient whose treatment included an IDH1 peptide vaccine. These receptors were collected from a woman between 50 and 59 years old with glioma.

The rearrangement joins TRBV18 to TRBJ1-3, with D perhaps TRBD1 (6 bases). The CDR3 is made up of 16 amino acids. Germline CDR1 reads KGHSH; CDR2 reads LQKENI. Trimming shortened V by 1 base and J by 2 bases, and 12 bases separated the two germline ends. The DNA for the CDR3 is TGTGCCAGCTCACCACTCGCCACAGGGACTGGAAACACCATATATTTT. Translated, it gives CASSPLATGTGNTIYF.

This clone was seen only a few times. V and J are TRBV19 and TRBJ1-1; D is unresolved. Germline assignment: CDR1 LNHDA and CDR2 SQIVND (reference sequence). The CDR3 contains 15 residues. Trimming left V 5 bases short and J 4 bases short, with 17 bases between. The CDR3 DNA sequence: TGTGCCAGTAGTCGCGGGGATCGGGTGGGCACTGAAGCTTTCTTT. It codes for CASSRGDRVGTEAFF.

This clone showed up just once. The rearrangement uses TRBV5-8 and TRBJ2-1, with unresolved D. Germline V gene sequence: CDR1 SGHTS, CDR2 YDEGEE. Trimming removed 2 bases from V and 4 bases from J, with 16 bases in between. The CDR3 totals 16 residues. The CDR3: CASSFPSLSAYNEQFF. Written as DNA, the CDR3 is TGTGCCAGCAGCTTCCCAAGCTTGAGCGCTTACAATGAGCAGTTCTTC.

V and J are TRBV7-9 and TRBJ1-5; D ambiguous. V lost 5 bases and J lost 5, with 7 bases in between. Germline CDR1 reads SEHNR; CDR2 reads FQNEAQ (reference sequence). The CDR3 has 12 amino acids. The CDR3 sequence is CASSAPYQPQHF. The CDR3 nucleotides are TGTGCCAGCAGCGCCCCCTATCAGCCCCAGCATTTT.

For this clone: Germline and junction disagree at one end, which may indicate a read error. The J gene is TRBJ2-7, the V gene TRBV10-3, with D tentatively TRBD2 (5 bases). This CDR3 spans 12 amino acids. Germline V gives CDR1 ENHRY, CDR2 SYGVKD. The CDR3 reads CAVRRDSYEQYF. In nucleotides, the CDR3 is TGTGCCGTCAGACGGGACTCCTACGAGCAGTACTTC.

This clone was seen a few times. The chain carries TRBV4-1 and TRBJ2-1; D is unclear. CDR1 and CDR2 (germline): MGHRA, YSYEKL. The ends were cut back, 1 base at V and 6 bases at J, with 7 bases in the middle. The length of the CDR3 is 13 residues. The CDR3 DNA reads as TGCGCCAGCAGCCAAGTAGCTGGCAATGAGCAGTTCTTC. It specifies CASSQVAGNEQFF.

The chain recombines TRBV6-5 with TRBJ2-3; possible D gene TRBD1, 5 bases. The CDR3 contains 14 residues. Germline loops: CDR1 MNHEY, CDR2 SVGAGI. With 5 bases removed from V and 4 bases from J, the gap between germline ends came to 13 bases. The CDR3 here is CASSEGEEADTQYF. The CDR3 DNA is TGTGCCAGCAGTGAAGGGGAAGAGGCAGATACGCAGTATTTT.

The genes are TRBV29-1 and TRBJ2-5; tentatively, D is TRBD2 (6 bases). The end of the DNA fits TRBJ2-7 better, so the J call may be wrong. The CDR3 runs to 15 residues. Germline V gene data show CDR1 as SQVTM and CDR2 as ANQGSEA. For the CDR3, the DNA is TGCAGCGTTGAAGATGGGGCGGGAACCTCCTACGAGCAGTACTTC. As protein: CSVEDGAGTSYEQYF.

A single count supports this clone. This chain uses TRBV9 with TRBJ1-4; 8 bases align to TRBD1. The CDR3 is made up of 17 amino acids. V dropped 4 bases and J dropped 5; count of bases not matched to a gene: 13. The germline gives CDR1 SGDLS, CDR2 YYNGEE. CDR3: CASSPSVGQGANEKLFF. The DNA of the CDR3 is TGTGCCAGCAGCCCAAGTGTTGGGCAGGGGGCAAATGAAAAACTGTTTTTT.

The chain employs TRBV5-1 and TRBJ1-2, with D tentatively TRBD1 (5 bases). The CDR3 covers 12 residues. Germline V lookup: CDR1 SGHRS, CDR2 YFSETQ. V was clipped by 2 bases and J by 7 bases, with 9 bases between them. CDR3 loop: CASSFDGTGYTF. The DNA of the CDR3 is TGCGCCAGCAGCTTTGATGGGACTGGCTACACCTTC.

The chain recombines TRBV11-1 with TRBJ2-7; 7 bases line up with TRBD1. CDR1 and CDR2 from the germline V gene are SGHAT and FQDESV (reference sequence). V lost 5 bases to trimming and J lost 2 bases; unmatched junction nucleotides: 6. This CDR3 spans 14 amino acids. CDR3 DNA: TGTGCCAGCAGCACCGCCGGGACAGCCTACGAGCAGTACTTC. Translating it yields CASSTAGTAYEQYF.

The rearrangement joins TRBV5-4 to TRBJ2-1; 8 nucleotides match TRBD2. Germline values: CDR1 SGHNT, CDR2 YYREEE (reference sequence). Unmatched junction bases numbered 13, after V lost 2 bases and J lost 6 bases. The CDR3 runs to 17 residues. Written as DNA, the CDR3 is TGTGCCAGCAGCTTCAAAAGGCGGCGGGAGGCGGGCAATGAGCAGTTCTTC. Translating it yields CASSFKRRREAGNEQFF.

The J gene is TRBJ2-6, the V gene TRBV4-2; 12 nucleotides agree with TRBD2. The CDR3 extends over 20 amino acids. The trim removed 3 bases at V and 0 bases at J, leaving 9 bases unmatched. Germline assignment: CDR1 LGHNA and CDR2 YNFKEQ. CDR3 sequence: CASSQGLAGPISSGANVLTF. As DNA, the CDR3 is TGTGCCAGCAGCCAGGGACTAGCGGGTCCCATTAGCTCTGGGGCCAACGTCCTGACTTTC.

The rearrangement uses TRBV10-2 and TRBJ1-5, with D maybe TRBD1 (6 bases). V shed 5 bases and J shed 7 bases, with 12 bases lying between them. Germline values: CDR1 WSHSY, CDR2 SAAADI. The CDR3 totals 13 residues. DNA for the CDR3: TGCGCCAGCAGTACACAGGGAAACCAGCCCCAGCATTTT. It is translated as CASSTQGNQPQHF.

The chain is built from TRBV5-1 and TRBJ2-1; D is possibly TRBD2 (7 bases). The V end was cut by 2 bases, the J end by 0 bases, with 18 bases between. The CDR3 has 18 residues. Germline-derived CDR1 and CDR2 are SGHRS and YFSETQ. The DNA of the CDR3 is TGCGCCAGCAGCTTTAGGGGGGTAGCGGGCAGCTCCTACAATGAGCAGTTCTTC. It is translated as CASSFRGVAGSSYNEQFF. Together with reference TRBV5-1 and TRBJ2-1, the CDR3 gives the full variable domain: KAGVTQTPRYLIKTRGQQVTLSCSPISGHRSVSWYQQTPGQGLQFLFEYFSETQRNKGNFPGRFSGRQFSNSRSEMNVSTLELGDSALYLCASSFRGVAGSSYNEQFFGPGTRLTVL.

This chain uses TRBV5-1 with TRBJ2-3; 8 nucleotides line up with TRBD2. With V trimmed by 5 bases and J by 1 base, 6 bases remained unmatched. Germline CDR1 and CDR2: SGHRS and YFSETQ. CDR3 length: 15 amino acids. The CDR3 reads CASSPSGRGTDTQYF. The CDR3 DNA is TGCGCCAGCAGTCCGAGCGGGAGAGGCACAGATACGCAGTATTTT.

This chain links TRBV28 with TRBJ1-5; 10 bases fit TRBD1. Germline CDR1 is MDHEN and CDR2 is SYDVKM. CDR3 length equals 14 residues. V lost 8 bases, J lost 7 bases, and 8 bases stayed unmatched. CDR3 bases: TGTGCCAGCTATGCCGGGACAGGGGCACAGCCCCAGCATTTT. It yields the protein CASYAGTGAQPQHF.

DNA for the CDR3: TGTGCCAGCAGTGAGGAGGGTTCCTACGAGCAGTACTTC. This sequence encodes CASSEEGSYEQYF. V and J are TRBV2 and TRBJ2-7; maybe TRBD2 (6 bases). Germline assignment: CDR1 SNHLY and CDR2 FYNNEI. Trimming shortened V by 3 bases and J by 1 base, and 7 bases separated the two germline ends. The CDR3 is 13 residues long.

CDR3 sequence (DNA): TGTGCCAGCAGCCCCGGGACAGGTGGAGAGAATGAGCAGTTCTTC. The encoded protein is CASSPGTGGENEQFF. This rearrangement joins TRBV7-9 to TRBJ2-1; 8 positions match TRBD1. V shed 5 bases and J 7 bases; nucleotides not matched to a gene: 10. There are 15 residues in the CDR3. The germline CDR1 and CDR2 sequences are SEHNR and FQNEAQ (reference sequence).

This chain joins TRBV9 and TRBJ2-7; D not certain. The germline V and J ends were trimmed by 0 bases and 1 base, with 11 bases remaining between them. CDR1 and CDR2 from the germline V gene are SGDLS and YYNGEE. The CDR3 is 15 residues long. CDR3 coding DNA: TGTGCCAGCAGCGTAGGTTCGAAGAGGTCCTACGAGCAGTACTTC. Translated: CASSVGSKRSYEQYF.

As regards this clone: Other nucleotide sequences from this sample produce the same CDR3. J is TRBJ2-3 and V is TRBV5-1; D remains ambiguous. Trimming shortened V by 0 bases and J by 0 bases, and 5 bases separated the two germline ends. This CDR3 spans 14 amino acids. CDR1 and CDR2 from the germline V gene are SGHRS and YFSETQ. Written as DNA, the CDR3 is TGCGCCAGCAGCTTGGACGGGAGCACAGATACGCAGTATTTT. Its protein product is CASSLDGSTDTQYF.

The CDR3 is CASSLIGSGDNEQFF. CDR3 DNA sequence: TGTGCCAGCAGCTTAATTGGAAGCGGAGACAATGAGCAGTTCTTC. The J gene is TRBJ2-1, the V gene TRBV7-9; maybe TRBD2 (5 bases). The V end was cut by 2 bases, the J end by 5 bases, with 13 bases between. Germline lookup yields CDR1 SEHNR and CDR2 FQNEAQ (reference sequence). This CDR3 has 15 amino acids.

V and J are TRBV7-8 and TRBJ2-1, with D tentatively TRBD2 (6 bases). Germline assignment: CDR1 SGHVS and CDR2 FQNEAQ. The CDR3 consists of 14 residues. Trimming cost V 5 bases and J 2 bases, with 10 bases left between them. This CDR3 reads CASSHGTPYNEQFF. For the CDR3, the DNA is TGTGCCAGCAGCCACGGGACTCCCTACAATGAGCAGTTCTTC.

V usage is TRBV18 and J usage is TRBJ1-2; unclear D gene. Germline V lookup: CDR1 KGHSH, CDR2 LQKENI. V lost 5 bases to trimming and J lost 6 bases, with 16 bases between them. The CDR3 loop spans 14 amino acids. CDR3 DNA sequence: TGTGCCAGCTCATCCACAAGGGCAATAGATGGCTACACCTTC. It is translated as CASSSTRAIDGYTF.